This TCR beta chain was sequenced in a study of CD8+ T cells in alopecia areata. Study-level information: C3H/HeJ graft donors with spontaneous alopecia, aged 6-12 months, supplied skin that was transplanted onto female C3H/HeJ mice aged about 6-11 weeks. Whole-study findings and limits: Lesional scalp displayed greater clonality than normal scalp, most notably in alopecia totalis/universalis. Mice showed clearer TCR sharing than patients did, a gap that was possibly HLA-related.

The CDR3 has 16 amino acids. The germline V gene encodes CDR1 NSHNY and CDR2 SYGAGN. Trimming cost V 1 base and J 1 base; bases outside gene matches: 5. CD4, CD8alpha, NKG2D, NKG2ACE and other markers were used to sort pooled cutaneous lymph node cells. A note on this clone: Its specificity is unknown. Mouse gene names apply. Read data end 4 residues before the CDR3 end; the end is taken from the germline J gene.

Isolated RNA was reverse transcribed into cDNA used as the sequencing template. This table comes from immunoSEQ multiplex PCR, and its TCRdb copy is limited to in-frame clones, with some not included. In total the sample includes around 300,000 clones, none of them seen once. Input material: CD4+ T cells sorted from a lymph node. J is TRBJ2-1 and V is TRBV13-1; TRBD1 aligns across 7 bases. The TCR sequence derives from a C3H/HeJ mouse with alopecia areata. The strain's MHC: H2-k. Partial CDR3 DNA: TGTGCCAGCAGTGATCTCTCCAGGGGGAACTATGCT. It encodes CASSDLSRGNYA. The entire CDR3 protein is CASSDLSRGNYAEQFF.